Each of the 21 T cell receptor beta chains below was sequenced from the same sample in a study of PD-1 blockade in classical Hodgkin lymphoma. Profiled with immunoSEQ multiplex PCR; TCRdb holds only in-frame clones, not every one. Of tens of thousands of clones in the sample, 70% to 90% were seen once. As to time point: cycle 4 day 1 (C4D1), after 6 weeks of nivolumab. Each patient relapsed following autologous stem cell transplantation, and prior brentuximab vedotin exposure differed. Magnetic negative selection served to purify CD4+ T cells out of PBMCs that had been thawed. The sample consisted of CD4+ T cells from blood, taken before the fourth cycle of nivolumab. Receptor source: a human donor with classical Hodgkin lymphoma.

The gene calls are TRBV10-3 and TRBJ2-3; TRBD2 matches 7 bases. The CDR3 is 14 residues long. In germline, CDR1 is ENHRY, CDR2 SYGVKD. The ends lost 4 bases at V and 2 bases at J; junction bases unmatched: 3. The CDR3 spells CAISAGGITDTQYF. The CDR3 DNA sequence: TGTGCCATCAGTGCGGGGGGTATCACAGATACGCAGTATTTT.

The rearrangement links TRBV29-1 to TRBJ2-3; unclear D gene. Germline V gives CDR1 SQVTM, CDR2 ANQGSEA. The CDR3 spans 13 residues. The V and J ends lost 2 bases and 2 bases respectively, with 8 bases between them. The CDR3 region has the DNA TGCAGCGTTGAACAGTCCTCCACAGATACGCAGTATTTT. Translating it yields CSVEQSSTDTQYF.

V is TRBV15 and J is TRBJ2-1, with D unclear. Germline CDR1 and CDR2: LNHNV and YYDKDF (reference sequence). V was shortened by 10 bases and J by 7 bases, with 17 bases between the two germline ends. This CDR3 comprises 13 residues. The CDR3 DNA reads TGTGCCAGTACAGTATCAGTTCAAAATGAGCAGTTCTTC. It yields the protein CASTVSVQNEQFF.

This chain connects TRBV2 to TRBJ1-5, with D maybe TRBD1 (5 bases). CDR3 length: 13 residues. V shed 6 bases and J shed 7 bases, with 13 bases lying between them. Germline lookup yields CDR1 SNHLY and CDR2 FYNNEI. This CDR3 is CASRGDGGQPQHF. The CDR3 DNA sequence: TGTGCCAGCAGGGGGGACGGAGGGCAGCCCCAGCATTTT.

This chain links TRBV4-1 with TRBJ1-5; D not certain. Germline V gives CDR1 MGHRA, CDR2 YSYEKL. The CDR3 totals 17 residues. V was pared by 2 bases and J by 0 bases, with 14 bases between. Here the CDR3 DNA reads TGCGCCAGCAGCCAAAGGGCCCGGGAATATAGCAATCAGCCCCAGCATTTT. Translated: CASSQRAREYSNQPQHF.

The V and J genes are TRBV4-1 and TRBJ2-2; TRBD2 matches at 12 bases. The germline gives CDR1 MGHRA, CDR2 YSYEKL. This CDR3 spans 16 amino acids. V gave up 5 bases and J gave up 5 bases; unmatched junction bases: 6. The CDR3 sequence is CASSSSGRAGTGELFF. DNA of the CDR3: TGCGCCAGCAGCTCTAGCGGGAGGGCCGGGACCGGGGAGCTGTTTTTT.

This rearrangement joins TRBV10-3 to TRBJ2-3; 16 bases are shared with TRBD2. The V gene end was trimmed by 10 bases and the J gene end by 1 base; junction bases not matched to a gene: 2. Germline V gene sequence: CDR1 ENHRY, CDR2 SYGVKD. The CDR3 runs 15 residues. The chain's CDR3 is CATGTSGRGTDTQYF. The CDR3 DNA reads TGTGCCACCGGGACTAGCGGGAGGGGCACAGATACGCAGTATTTT.

The rearrangement links TRBV5-1 to TRBJ2-3, with D possibly TRBD2 on 6 matching bases. Deletions cut 3 bases from V and 5 bases from J, with 10 bases between. CDR1 is SGHRS and CDR2 is YFSETQ in the germline V gene. This CDR3 has 13 amino acids. CDR3 sequence reads: CASSWAGKDTQYF. CDR3 nucleotide sequence: TGCGCCAGCAGCTGGGCGGGAAAAGATACGCAGTATTTT.

The V and J genes are TRBV19 and TRBJ2-4, with 10 bases that match TRBD1. Germline V lookup: CDR1 LNHDA, CDR2 SQIVND (reference sequence). J gave up 7 bases and V 3 bases, and 3 bases lay outside the gene matches. The CDR3 runs to 14 residues. The CDR3: CASSMGQGSNIQYF. The CDR3 coding sequence is TGTGCCAGTAGTATGGGACAGGGGTCGAACATTCAGTACTTC.

This clone has just a few counts. V gene TRBV19 combines with J gene TRBJ1-5; a possible D gene is TRBD1 (5 bases). There are 14 residues in the CDR3. The germline gives CDR1 LNHDA, CDR2 SQIVND (reference sequence). V lost 4 bases to trimming and J lost 3 bases, with 10 bases between them. The CDR3 nucleotides read TGTGCCAGTAGTAGAACAGGATTCAATCAGCCCCAGCATTTT. Its protein product is CASSRTGFNQPQHF.

The chain links TRBV7-2 to TRBJ2-7; 8 bases are a match to TRBD2. Germline CDR1 and CDR2: SGHTA and FQGNSA. The junction had 1 base not matched to a gene; V was cut back by 2 bases and J by 1 base. The CDR3 loop spans 14 amino acids. The CDR3 DNA reads TGTGCCAGCAGCTTAAGCGGGGGTTCCTACGAGCAGTACTTC. Protein: CASSLSGGSYEQYF. The full variable domain, completed using reference TRBV7-2 and TRBJ2-7, is GAGVSQSPSNKVTEKGKDVELRCDPISGHTALYWYRQSLGQGLEFLIYFQGNSAPDKSGLPSDRFSAERTGGSVSTLTIQRTQQEDSAVYLCASSLSGGSYEQYFGPGTRLTVT.

This chain uses TRBV4-1 with TRBJ2-5; D unresolved. The CDR3 runs to 13 residues. Between the trimmed V and J ends, which lost 1 base and 5 bases, there was a span of 8 bases. Per the germline V gene, CDR1 is MGHRA and CDR2 is YSYEKL. The CDR3 spells CASSQGHLETQYF. CDR3 nucleotides: TGCGCCAGCAGCCAAGGGCATCTTGAGACCCAGTACTTC.

The chain couples TRBV5-1 to TRBJ2-7, with TRBD1 matching over 8 bases. Trimming took 0 bases from V and 4 from J; bases not matched to a gene: 3. CDR1 is SGHRS and CDR2 is YFSETQ in the germline V gene. This CDR3 spans 14 amino acids. The CDR3 loop is CASSLGTGKYEQYF. CDR3 nucleotide sequence: TGCGCCAGCAGCTTGGGGACAGGGAAGTACGAGCAGTACTTC.

The CDR3 loop reads CASSLRGGPTYEQYF. The CDR3 region has the DNA TGTGCCAGCAGCTTAAGGGGGGGCCCTACCTACGAGCAGTACTTC. J is TRBJ2-7 and V is TRBV7-8; possible D gene TRBD2, 7 bases. The V and J ends lost 2 bases and 2 bases respectively, with 13 bases between them. Germline V gene data show CDR1 as SGHVS and CDR2 as FQNEAQ. This CDR3 has 15 amino acids.

The chain combines TRBV5-4 with TRBJ1-2, with D possibly TRBD1 on 5 matching bases. Looked up from germline, CDR1 is SGHNT and CDR2 is YYREEE (reference sequence). Trimming stripped 4 bases from V and 5 bases from J, with 18 bases between. This CDR3 has 15 amino acids. The CDR3 DNA reads TGTGCCAGCAGCCCCAATGTGGGGGTAAAGTATGGCTACACCTTC. It encodes CASSPNVGVKYGYTF.

The rearrangement joins TRBV5-3 to TRBJ2-5; 16 bases are shared with TRBD2. TRBV5-3 is treated as an ORF (open reading frame) with a function not yet certain. The junction had 11 bases not matched to a gene; V was cut back by 4 bases and J by 2 bases. This CDR3 contains 19 residues. The CDR3 region is CARSKSGTSGGARQETQYF. DNA for the CDR3: TGTGCCAGAAGCAAGTCCGGGACTAGCGGGGGGGCCAGGCAAGAGACCCAGTACTTC.

The gene calls are TRBV9 and TRBJ2-3, with D possibly matching TRBD1 (5 bases). The CDR3 is made up of 14 amino acids. Trimming shortened V by 1 base and J by 5 bases, and 11 bases separated the two germline ends. CDR1 SGDLS and CDR2 YYNGEE come from the germline V gene. Written as DNA, the CDR3 is TGTGCCAGCAGCGTATCCAGGGCGCAAGATACGCAGTATTTT. Its protein product is CASSVSRAQDTQYF.

V gene TRBV7-6 combines with J gene TRBJ2-2; D is tentatively TRBD1 or TRBD2 (5 bases each). With 4 bases removed from V and 1 base from J, the gap between germline ends came to 7 bases. CDR3 size: 14 residues. Germline values: CDR1 SGHVS, CDR2 FNYEAQ. DNA of the CDR3: TGTGCCAGCAGCTGGGACGGGAACACCGGGGAGCTGTTTTTT. Translation: CASSWDGNTGELFF.

The CDR3 DNA sequence: TGTGCCAGCAGCTTGAGGTTTAATGAAGCTTTCTTT. Encoded protein: CASSLRFNEAFF. This chain connects TRBV5-5 to TRBJ1-1; D gene uncertain. The CDR3 spans 12 residues. CDR1 is SGHKS, CDR2 YYEKEE, per germline (reference sequence). V lost 1 base, J lost 7 bases, and 8 bases lay in between.

This clone was recorded once. CDR3 bases: TGTGCCAGCAGCTTAACAGGGGCGGTCACAGATACGCAGTATTTT. Translation: CASSLTGAVTDTQYF. The V gene is TRBV11-2, the J gene TRBJ2-3; 7 positions agree with TRBD1. Per the germline V gene, CDR1 is SGHAT and CDR2 is FQNNGV. Trimming removed 2 bases from V and 2 bases from J; junction bases left unmatched: 4. This CDR3 spans 15 amino acids.

The rearrangement joins TRBV28 to TRBJ2-1, with D possibly being TRBD1 (6 bases). Germline V CDR1 and CDR2: MDHEN, SYDVKM. V was clipped by 8 bases and J by 6 bases, with 14 bases between them. The CDR3 is 13 amino acids. CDR3 sequence reads: CASARGGGNEQFF. The DNA of the CDR3 is TGTGCCAGCGCTCGTGGGGGCGGCAATGAGCAGTTCTTC.